The following is a T cell receptor beta chain sequence with its context. Its antigen is not identified. The V end was cut by 2 bases, the J end by 6 bases, with 17 bases between. Germline V gene sequence: CDR1 ENHRY, CDR2 SYGVKD. The CDR3 sequence is 16 residues long. The record originates from a study of cytomegalovirus exposure and HLA in healthy donors. Background on the study: Within the Caucasian-associated ancestry cluster were roughly 81% of the roughly 400 genotyped donors.

Overall study results and limits: Cytomegalovirus association was assigned to about 150 TCR beta chains.

The PCR contained 60 Vbeta and 13 Jbeta primers. In the original processing: Later, 65 million to 85 million unique TCR beta chains were counted in an analysis, and roughly 11 million of them were shared. Clones were sequenced by immunoSEQ multiplex PCR, and TCRdb holds only the in-frame ones, with some missing. V, J and clone size were drawn from that table, and D and trimming were deduced from the DNA. The sample holds over 80,000 clones, around 82% seen once. This TCR was sampled from a middle-aged man in good health and CMV-seropositive. Input material: PBMCs. This chain uses TRBV10-3 with TRBJ1-5; possible D gene TRBD1, 6 bases. CDR3 sequence reads: CAISEVAGARGQPQHF. The CDR3 DNA reads as TGTGCCATCAGTGAGGTCGCAGGGGCTAGGGGTCAGCCCCAGCATTTT.